At least ten counts were recorded for the clone carrying this T cell receptor (beta chain). The target antigen is unknown. CDR3 size: 13 residues. Between the trimmed V and J ends, which lost 4 bases and 5 bases, there was a span of 11 bases. Looked up from germline, CDR1 is MGHRA and CDR2 is YSYEKL. The record originates from a study of Graves' ophthalmopathy and Graves' hyperthyroidism. General study points: Blood shared most expanded thyroid clonotypes above 0.001 frequency.

The sequenced template was RNA, covering the TCR beta CDR3 region. The first-round RT-PCR employed HTBI primers together with the Qiagen OneStep RT-PCR kit. A multiplex PCR was then performed as the second round. TCRdb fed the multiplex PCR reads into MiXCR, producing one record per CDR3 protein. Of roughly 170,000 distinct CDR3 sequences in the sample, just under 40% were seen once. The sequenced sample consisted of peripheral blood. The clonotype comes from a man between 25 and 39 years old with Graves' ophthalmopathy. This chain uses TRBV4-1 with TRBJ1-1; possible D gene TRBD1, 6 bases. The CDR3 is CASSPQGETEAFF. The CDR3 DNA is TGCGCCAGCAGCCCACAGGGTGAAACTGAAGCTTTCTTT.